The 12 T cell receptor beta chains reported below all come from one sample, sequenced in a study of blood T cell repertoires in COVID-19. Assay used: immunoSEQ multiplex PCR; TCRdb lists only in-frame clones, some missing. The sample lists about 68,000 clones, around 90% occurring once. Sample: peripheral blood. These receptors were collected from a man aged 35 to 55 with COVID-19, enrolled during active disease.

The rearrangement links TRBV10-1 to TRBJ2-1; TRBD1 agrees at 7 bases. Germline trimming cut 5 bases from V and 7 bases from J; bases unmatched to any gene: 11. Germline-derived CDR1 and CDR2 are WNHNN and SYGVQD (reference sequence). The CDR3 is made up of 15 amino acids. CDR3: CASSRDSYTENEQFF. The CDR3, as DNA: TGCGCCAGCAGTCGGGACAGCTATACCGAAAATGAGCAGTTCTTC.

The chain combines TRBV5-1 with TRBJ2-2, with TRBD1 as a possible D gene (5 bases). The CDR3 is 16 amino acids. The V gene lost 0 bases and the J gene lost 5 bases, with 14 bases spanning the gap. Germline V gene sequence: CDR1 SGHRS, CDR2 YFSETQ. This chain's CDR3 is CASSLVPRVTTGELFF. The CDR3 nucleotides are TGCGCCAGCAGCTTGGTTCCCAGGGTTACTACCGGGGAGCTGTTTTTT.

This rearrangement joins TRBV2 to TRBJ2-2; 8 nucleotides line up with TRBD2. There are 13 residues in the CDR3. Losses at the gene ends were 6 bases for V and 5 bases for J; bases not matched to a gene: 2. Germline lookup yields CDR1 SNHLY and CDR2 FYNNEI. In DNA form, the CDR3 reads TGTGCCAGCAGCAGACTAGCGACCGGGGAGCTGTTTTTT. Its protein is CASSRLATGELFF.

This chain uses TRBV11-2 with TRBJ1-2, with D possibly matching TRBD1 (5 bases). V was trimmed by 5 bases and J by 2 bases, leaving 18 bases between them. CDR3 size: 16 residues. Per the germline V gene, CDR1 is SGHAT and CDR2 is FQNNGV. DNA for the CDR3: TGTGCCAGCAGCCCCCAAGTTCCGGGACTGAACTATGGCTACACCTTC. Translated: CASSPQVPGLNYGYTF.

The V call is TRBV28, the J call TRBJ2-5; 9 bases are a match to TRBD1. CDR3 length equals 15 residues. Germline V gene sequence: CDR1 MDHEN, CDR2 SYDVKM. Germline trimming cut 6 bases from V and 2 bases from J; bases unmatched to any gene: 7. The CDR3 region has the DNA TGTGCCAGCAGCCCTCCGGGACAGGGACAAGAGACCCAGTACTTC. Its protein product is CASSPPGQGQETQYF.

V is TRBV28 and J is TRBJ1-1, with a weak D call TRBD1 (6 bases). V was cut by 5 bases and J by 1 base, with 8 bases left in between. Germline CDR1 MDHEN, CDR2 SYDVKM. The CDR3 has 13 residues. The CDR3 DNA is TGTGCCAGCAGTGCAGGGGCGAACACTGAAGCTTTCTTT. It specifies CASSAGANTEAFF.

V gene TRBV30 combines with J gene TRBJ1-4, with 8 bases lining up with TRBD1. The germline V gene has CDR1 GTSNPN and CDR2 SVGIG (reference sequence). The ends lost 2 bases at V and 7 bases at J; junction bases unmatched: 9. The CDR3 length is 15 residues. The DNA for the CDR3 is TGTGCCTGGAGTACCCGACAGGGGCTAGGTGAAAAACTGTTTTTT. Translated, it gives CAWSTRQGLGEKLFF.

A single count supports this clone. The chain recombines TRBV6-5 with TRBJ2-7; 8 nucleotides match TRBD2. Trimming cost V 8 bases and J 6 bases; bases outside gene matches: 12. Germline CDR1 reads MNHEY; CDR2 reads SVGAGI. The CDR3 sequence is 14 residues long. In nucleotides, the CDR3 is TGTGCCAGCTCAGCCCCGGGACTAGTCAGCGAGCAGTACTTC. Translation gives CASSAPGLVSEQYF.

The rearrangement uses TRBV2 and TRBJ2-5; 9 bases agree with TRBD2. This CDR3 has 16 amino acids. The V segment lost 6 bases and the J segment 5 bases; nucleotides outside the gene matches: 13. In germline, CDR1 is SNHLY, CDR2 FYNNEI. The CDR3 DNA sequence: TGTGCCAGCAGCGCGCTGGGGCGGGGGGGCCTTGAGACCCAGTACTTC. Its protein product is CASSALGRGGLETQYF.

The chain links TRBV12-3 or TRBV12-4 to TRBJ2-7; tentative D call: TRBD1 (6 bases). The ends were cut back, 6 bases at V and 2 bases at J, with 11 bases in the middle. The CDR3 length is 13 residues. The CDR3 loop is CASSPDSPYEQYF. The CDR3, as DNA: TGTGCCAGCAGCCCGGACAGTCCCTACGAGCAGTACTTC.

J is TRBJ1-6 and V is TRBV6-5; 10 positions agree with TRBD1. Germline V lookup: CDR1 MNHEY, CDR2 SVGAGI. J lost 10 bases, V lost 8 bases, and 8 bases had no gene match. The length of the CDR3 is 14 residues. In DNA, the CDR3 is TGTGCCAGCGGGGGGGACAGGGGTTACTCACCCCTCCACTTT. Amino acids: CASGGDRGYSPLHF.

The gene calls are TRBV6-5 and TRBJ1-5, with D tentatively TRBD1 (6 bases). The V gene's germline CDR1 is MNHEY and CDR2 SVGAGI. This CDR3 spans 15 amino acids. The V end lost 0 bases, the J end lost 2 bases, and 8 bases lay between the germline ends. The CDR3 DNA reads as TGTGCCAGCAGTTACTCAGGGGGAGGCAATCAGCCCCAGCATTTT. Amino acids: CASSYSGGGNQPQHF.